These 15 T cell receptor beta chains were sequenced from one sample in a study of blood T cell repertoires in COVID-19. The repertoire was sequenced with immunoSEQ multiplex PCR; TCRdb's copy has only in-frame clones and lacks some. Here the sample spans 250,000 to 350,000 clones, about 91% being singletons. Specimen: peripheral blood. These receptors were taken from an older woman with acute or convalescent COVID-19.

V and J are TRBV3-1 (or the pseudogene TRBV3-2) and TRBJ1-1; D is ambiguous. V dropped 5 bases and J dropped 0 bases, with 13 bases sitting between them. The CDR3 runs to 15 residues. CDR1 and CDR2 from the germline V gene are LGHDT and YNNKEL (reference sequence). The CDR3 bases are TGTGCCAGCAGCTTAACGGTATCCCTGAACACTGAAGCTTTCTTT. This sequence encodes CASSLTVSLNTEAFF.

The V gene is TRBV7-2, the J gene TRBJ1-2; weak D call: TRBD1 (5 bases). V was trimmed by 5 bases and J by 7 bases, leaving 17 bases between them. This CDR3 spans 14 amino acids. The germline V gene has CDR1 SGHTA and CDR2 FQGNSA. Written as DNA, the CDR3 is TGTGCCAGCAGCCCGGGAGGAGGGGCGGGTGGCTACACCTTC. Protein product: CASSPGGGAGGYTF.

The chain uses TRBV30 and TRBJ2-3, with 15 bases aligning to TRBD2. The CDR3 length is 16 residues. J lost 5 bases, V lost 1 base, and 4 bases had no gene match. Germline loops: CDR1 GTSNPN, CDR2 SVGIG (reference sequence). The CDR3 DNA reads as TGTGCCTGGAGTGGAGGACTAGCGGGAGGGCTAGATACGCAGTATTTT. Protein product: CAWSGGLAGGLDTQYF.

V and J are TRBV7-2 and TRBJ1-1, with unresolved D. With 5 bases removed from V and 10 bases from J, the gap between germline ends came to 11 bases. Germline CDR1 reads SGHTA; CDR2 reads FQGNSA. The CDR3 has 11 residues. The CDR3 sequence: CASSPTNGAFF. The CDR3 nucleotides are TGTGCCAGCAGCCCGACAAATGGAGCTTTCTTT.

The chain links TRBV7-9 to TRBJ1-2, with 8 bases fitting TRBD1. There are 14 residues in the CDR3. CDR1 and CDR2 from the germline V gene are SEHNR and FQNEAQ (reference sequence). Trimming at V came to 5 bases and at J to 8 bases, leaving 10 bases not matched to a gene. This CDR3 reads CASSPGQGEGGYTF. The CDR3 nucleotides read TGTGCCAGCAGCCCAGGACAGGGAGAAGGCGGCTACACCTTC. Full variable domain (outside the CDR3, taken from reference TRBV7-9 and TRBJ1-2): DTGVSQNPRHKITKRGQNVTFRCDPISEHNRLYWYRQTLGQGPEFLTYFQNEAQLEKSRLLSDRFSAERPKGSFSTLEIQRTEQGDSAMYLCASSPGQGEGGYTFGSGTRLTVV.

The chain uses TRBV3-1 (or the pseudogene TRBV3-2) and TRBJ1-4; D is unclear. This CDR3 spans 15 amino acids. The germline gives CDR1 LGHDT, CDR2 YNNKEL (reference sequence). V lost 3 bases to trimming and J lost 10 bases, with 18 bases between them. The CDR3 reads CASSQEGILSGKLFF. CDR3 DNA sequence: TGTGCCAGCAGCCAGGAGGGAATCCTATCTGGAAAACTGTTTTTT.

The chain links TRBV4-1 to TRBJ2-7, with TRBD2 as a possible D gene (5 bases). V lost 0 bases to trimming and J lost 2 bases, with 11 bases between them. The CDR3 is made up of 15 amino acids. CDR1 is MGHRA and CDR2 is YSYEKL in the germline V gene. The DNA for the CDR3 is TGCGCCAGCAGCCAAGATCCGACGGGGACCTACGAGCAGTACTTC. Residues: CASSQDPTGTYEQYF.

The genes are TRBV29-1 and TRBJ2-2; D gene uncertain. The V gene lost 1 base and the J gene lost 6 bases, with 12 bases spanning the gap. This CDR3 has 14 residues. The germline CDR1 and CDR2 sequences are SQVTM and ANQGSEA. This CDR3 is CSVEASAEAGELFF. The CDR3 bases are TGCAGCGTTGAAGCGTCCGCGGAAGCCGGGGAGCTGTTTTTT.

The V gene is TRBV4-3, the J gene TRBJ1-2; TRBD1 aligns across 7 bases. Germline values: CDR1 LGHNA, CDR2 YSLEER. V trimming: 4 bases; J trimming: 2 bases; junction bases outside the gene matches: 10. The CDR3 spans 16 residues. CDR3 sequence (DNA): TGCGCCAGCAGCCCCCAGTCGACAGGGACCAACTATGGCTACACCTTC. Its translation is CASSPQSTGTNYGYTF.

In its sample, this clone was seen many times. The chain links TRBV7-6 to TRBJ2-7; 9 positions match TRBD2. The CDR3 has 16 amino acids. Germline values: CDR1 SGHVS, CDR2 FNYEAQ. V trimming: 1 base; J trimming: 0 bases; junction bases outside the gene matches: 4. The CDR3 DNA follows: TGTGCCAGCAGCTTAGTGTTAGCGGGAGACTCCTACGAGCAGTACTTC. It encodes CASSLVLAGDSYEQYF.

This chain links TRBV3-1 (or the pseudogene TRBV3-2) with TRBJ1-2; no clear D. The CDR3 is made up of 15 amino acids. Germline CDR1 is LGHDT and CDR2 is YNNKEL (reference sequence). V was trimmed by 4 bases and J by 5 bases, leaving 17 bases between them. CDR3: CASSPTNSPRYGYTF. CDR3 DNA sequence: TGTGCCAGCAGCCCTACGAACAGCCCCCGGTATGGCTACACCTTC.

This clone was counted between two and nine times. The V and J genes are TRBV28 and TRBJ2-5; 10 nucleotides line up with TRBD2. The germline gives CDR1 MDHEN, CDR2 SYDVKM. The CDR3 runs to 15 residues. V lost 7 bases to trimming and J lost 5 bases; unmatched junction nucleotides: 10. In DNA form, the CDR3 reads TGTGCCAGCAAGTCCAGCGGGGGGGCCGTGGAGACCCAGTACTTC. Amino acids: CASKSSGGAVETQYF.

There are a few counts of this clone. V and J are TRBV7-9 and TRBJ1-4; D ambiguous. This CDR3 contains 12 residues. Germline V lookup: CDR1 SEHNR, CDR2 FQNEAQ (reference sequence). Trimming shortened V by 0 bases and J by 8 bases, and 4 bases separated the two germline ends. In DNA, the CDR3 is TGTGCCAGCAGCTTAGCGCTAGAAAAACTGTTTTTT. Encoded protein: CASSLALEKLFF.

Notes on this clone: The sample holds other DNA sequences that translate to the same CDR3. This chain uses TRBV24-1 with TRBJ2-3; D is ambiguous. V lost 4 bases, J lost 5 bases, and 3 bases lay in between. Looked up from germline, CDR1 is KGHDR and CDR2 is SFDVKD. CDR3 length equals 11 residues. CDR3 region: CATSDRDTQYF. The CDR3 DNA reads as TGTGCCACCAGTGACCGAGATACGCAGTATTTT.

In this sample, this clone turned up once. Within the sample, other DNA sequences also encode this same CDR3. The chain is built from TRBV27 and TRBJ2-7; D is unresolved. CDR1 and CDR2 from the germline V gene are MNHEY and SMNVEV (reference sequence). Trimming removed 4 bases at V and 0 bases at J, with 7 bases between. The CDR3 is made up of 13 amino acids. CDR3 nucleotides: TGTGCCAGCAGTTACCGTAGCTCCTACGAGCAGTACTTC. Protein sequence: CASSYRSSYEQYF.